This T cell receptor (beta chain) appears in the sequencing data of a study of cytomegalovirus exposure and HLA in healthy donors. Whole-study context: Of all 400 or so donors who were genotyped, 81% belonged to the Caucasian-associated ancestry cluster. Broader study findings: Testing in vitro showed a few CMV-associated chains specific for CMV antigens. Later work showed greater clonal expansion in HLA-associated TCR beta chains than in equally common others.

Points on this clone: What it recognizes is unknown.

It was with 60 Vbeta and 13 Jbeta primers that the PCR ran. Method: immunoSEQ multiplex PCR; TCRdb's copy keeps in-frame clones and lacks some. The table records some 220,000 clones, roughly four fifths of them present only once. Germline CDR1 reads SNHLY; CDR2 reads FYNNEI. V shed 7 bases and J 7 bases; nucleotides not matched to a gene: 7. CDR3 length: 13 residues. This clonotype was sampled from a woman aged 40 to 50 in good health and CMV-seronegative. Sequenced sample: PBMCs. This rearrangement joins TRBV2 to TRBJ1-5; TRBD1 matches at 7 bases. In DNA form, the CDR3 reads TGTGCCAGCAATCGAGACAGGGACCAGCCCCAGCATTTT. Protein sequence: CASNRDRDQPQHF.